One sample yielded the 21 T cell receptor beta chains listed below, sequenced in a study of blood T cell repertoires in COVID-19. The protocol was immunoSEQ multiplex PCR, while the TCRdb copy is restricted to in-frame clones and leaves out a portion. This sample has some 130,000 clones, with around 88% found just once. Input material: peripheral blood. These receptors were collected from a woman aged 50 to 65 who had recovered from COVID-19.

In its sample, this clone was seen once. The chain links TRBV5-6 to TRBJ1-4; tentatively, D is TRBD1 (6 bases). The CDR3 covers 16 residues. CDR1 is SGHDT, CDR2 YYEEEE, per germline. Trimming took 4 bases from V and 3 from J, leaving 16 bases between them. This CDR3 reads CASSPTQQGPNEKLFF. The CDR3 bases are TGTGCCAGCAGCCCCACCCAACAGGGCCCTAATGAAAAACTGTTTTTT.

The chain employs TRBV7-9 and TRBJ2-7, with D perhaps matching TRBD1 (5 bases). Trimming removed 5 bases at V and 3 bases at J, with 11 bases between. The CDR3 runs to 13 residues. Germline V lookup: CDR1 SEHNR, CDR2 FQNEAQ (reference sequence). The CDR3 DNA reads TGTGCCAGCAGCCAGGGAATCGGCTACGAGCAGTACTTC. The encoded protein is CASSQGIGYEQYF.

V is TRBV9 and J is TRBJ2-3; 7 bases are shared with TRBD1. The V segment lost 4 bases and the J segment 4 bases; nucleotides outside the gene matches: 3. Germline CDR1 reads SGDLS; CDR2 reads YYNGEE. The CDR3 covers 13 residues. This CDR3 is CASSPDRPDTQYF. CDR3 nucleotides: TGTGCCAGCAGCCCGGACAGGCCAGATACGCAGTATTTT.

The V gene is TRBV19, the J gene TRBJ1-5; TRBD1 matches at 12 bases. The junction had 6 bases not matched to a gene; V was cut back by 7 bases and J by 5 bases. The CDR3 covers 15 residues. Per the germline V gene, CDR1 is LNHDA and CDR2 is SQIVND (reference sequence). CDR3 protein: CASKGQGAIHQPQHF. As DNA, the CDR3 is TGTGCCAGTAAGGGACAGGGGGCTATTCATCAGCCCCAGCATTTT.

The V and J genes are TRBV18 and TRBJ2-3, with 9 bases fitting TRBD2. V was pared by 5 bases and J by 2 bases, with 5 bases of the junction left unmatched. Germline assignment: CDR1 KGHSH and CDR2 LQKENI. This CDR3 contains 15 residues. The CDR3 DNA reads as TGTGCCAGCTCAGCTATAGCGGGAGACACAGATACGCAGTATTTT. This translates into CASSAIAGDTDTQYF.

The chain couples TRBV29-1 to TRBJ2-3; 10 nucleotides match TRBD2. This CDR3 spans 16 amino acids. Germline values: CDR1 SQVTM, CDR2 ANQGSEA. V gave up 4 bases and J gave up 0 bases; unmatched junction bases: 7. CDR3 amino acids: CSVVGLAGVSTDTQYF. The CDR3 bases are TGCAGCGTTGTCGGGCTAGCGGGAGTGAGCACAGATACGCAGTATTTT.

The chain carries TRBV18 and TRBJ1-6; 10 positions match TRBD1. The CDR3 sequence is 15 residues long. Germline-derived CDR1 and CDR2 are KGHSH and LQKENI. The J segment lost 11 bases and the V segment lost 5 bases, leaving 9 bases of the junction unmatched. The DNA of the CDR3 is TGTGCCAGCTCAACTGGGACAGGGGATTACACACCCCTCCACTTT. This gives the protein CASSTGTGDYTPLHF.

This clone is categorized as medium-sized (0.01 to 0.1%). The chain employs TRBV19 and TRBJ2-1; 8 bases fit TRBD1. Trimming removed 5 bases from V and 9 bases from J; junction bases left unmatched: 9. This CDR3 has 14 residues. Germline lookup yields CDR1 LNHDA and CDR2 SQIVND (reference sequence). The chain's CDR3 is CASSLAGGLIEQFF. The DNA for the CDR3 is TGTGCCAGTAGTCTTGCAGGGGGCTTGATTGAGCAGTTCTTC.

This clone was seen a few times. The V and J genes are TRBV5-6 and TRBJ2-5, with 11 bases matching TRBD1. The V gene's germline CDR1 is SGHDT and CDR2 YYEEEE. The trim removed 4 bases at V and 4 bases at J, leaving 3 bases unmatched. CDR3 size: 14 residues. CDR3 sequence (DNA): TGTGCCAGCAGCACGGGACAGGGGGGAGAGACCCAGTACTTC. Protein sequence: CASSTGQGGETQYF. Supplemented by reference TRBV5-6 and TRBJ2-5, the full variable domain reads DAGVTQSPTHLIKTRGQQVTLRCSPKSGHDTVSWYQQALGQGPQFIFQYYEEEERQRGNFPDRFSGHQFPNYSSELNVNALLLGDSALYLCASSTGQGGETQYFGPGTRLLVL.

The chain links TRBV11-3 to TRBJ2-7, with TRBD2 identical over 13 bases. The germline V gene has CDR1 SGHNT and CDR2 YENEEA. The CDR3 is made up of 15 amino acids. V lost 6 bases and J lost 6; bases outside the gene matches: 8. CDR3 amino acids: CASSSGLAGAIEQYF. In DNA, the CDR3 is TGTGCCAGCAGTTCCGGACTAGCGGGAGCAATCGAGCAGTACTTC. The entire variable domain, with the rest obtained from reference TRBV11-3 and TRBJ2-7, is as follows: EAGVVQSPRYKIIEKKQPVAFWCNPISGHNTLYWYLQNLGQGPELLIRYENEEAVDDSQLPKDRFSAERLKGVDSTLKIQPAELGDSAVYLCASSSGLAGAIEQYFGPGTRLTVT.

This clone was counted ten times or more. Distinct nucleotide sequences in the sample also encode this CDR3. This chain uses TRBV6-5 with TRBJ2-2, with 7 bases fitting TRBD2. The length of the CDR3 is 13 residues. CDR1 is MNHEY, CDR2 SVGAGI, per germline. V shed 8 bases, J shed 4 bases, and the junction held 4 bases outside the gene matches. The CDR3 is CASRSSGTGELFF. In DNA form, the CDR3 reads TGTGCCAGCCGTTCTAGCGGCACCGGGGAGCTGTTTTTT.

This clone was observed a single time. J is TRBJ2-2 and V is TRBV5-1, with 10 nucleotides matching TRBD2. From germline, CDR1 is SGHRS and CDR2 YFSETQ. The CDR3 has 15 residues. With 4 bases clipped from V and 7 bases from J, the junction kept 7 bases outside the gene matches. CDR3 sequence reads: CASSPSGSAVGELFF. DNA of the CDR3: TGCGCCAGCAGCCCTAGCGGGAGCGCGGTCGGGGAGCTGTTTTTT.

This chain connects TRBV30 to TRBJ1-5, with 10 bases that match TRBD1. This CDR3 comprises 15 residues. Germline-derived CDR1 and CDR2 are GTSNPN and SVGIG (reference sequence). The ends lost 4 bases at V and 6 bases at J; junction bases unmatched: 9. The CDR3 bases are TGTGCCTGGACCCAGCCCGGACAGGGGGGTCAGCCCCAGCATTTT. Translated, it gives CAWTQPGQGGQPQHF.

This chain uses TRBV9 with TRBJ1-1, with 10 bases that match TRBD1. V shed 4 bases and J 10 bases; nucleotides not matched to a gene: 10. This CDR3 is 14 amino acids long. Germline CDR1 SGDLS, CDR2 YYNGEE. The CDR3 here is CASSYGTGAGAAFF. The CDR3, as DNA: TGTGCCAGCAGCTATGGGACAGGGGCCGGGGCAGCTTTCTTT. Variable domain in full (rest from reference TRBV9 and TRBJ1-1): DSGVTQTPKHLITATGQRVTLRCSPRSGDLSVYWYQQSLDQGLQFLIQYYNGEERAKGNILERFSAQQFPDLHSELNLSSLELGDSALYFCASSYGTGAGAAFFGQGTRLTVV.

The chain joins TRBV18 to TRBJ2-5; TRBD2 aligns across 8 bases. The CDR3 runs 14 residues. After removal of 4 bases from V and 1 base from J, the junction contained 2 bases not matched to a gene. CDR1 and CDR2 from the germline V gene are KGHSH and LQKENI. The CDR3 loop reads CASSLAGPQETQYF. In nucleotides, the CDR3 is TGTGCCAGCTCACTAGCGGGACCCCAAGAGACCCAGTACTTC.

The chain combines TRBV28 with TRBJ1-1; the D is unclear. Germline V gene sequence: CDR1 MDHEN, CDR2 SYDVKM. The germline V and J ends were trimmed by 5 bases and 3 bases, with 13 bases remaining between them. This CDR3 comprises 14 residues. CDR3 coding DNA: TGTGCCAGCAGTGCACCCACCTTAGACACTGAAGCTTTCTTT. Its protein is CASSAPTLDTEAFF.

The rearrangement uses TRBV14 and TRBJ1-2, with 10 positions matching TRBD1. J lost 4 bases, V lost 0 bases, and 5 bases had no gene match. CDR1 is SGHDN, CDR2 FVKESK, per germline. The CDR3 is made up of 16 amino acids. The CDR3, as DNA: TGTGCCAGCAGCCAAGACCTGACAGGGGGCTTCTATGGCTACACCTTC. Residues: CASSQDLTGGFYGYTF. The variable domain in full, completed from reference TRBV14 and TRBJ1-2, reads EAGVTQFPSHSVIEKGQTVTLRCDPISGHDNLYWYRRVMGKEIKFLLHFVKESKQDESGMPNNRFLAERTGGTYSTLKVQPAELEDSGVYFCASSQDLTGGFYGYTFGSGTRLTVV.

Only a few counts were recorded for this clone. The rearrangement joins TRBV5-1 to TRBJ2-6; D unresolved. The germline V and J ends were trimmed by 4 bases and 0 bases, with 17 bases remaining between them. Per germline, CDR1 SGHRS and CDR2 YFSETQ. This CDR3 contains 18 residues. This CDR3 reads CASSLSPTAYSGANVLTF. The CDR3 DNA is TGCGCCAGCAGCCTCTCCCCTACAGCCTACTCTGGGGCCAACGTCCTGACTTTC.

The table lists this clone with a count of one. This CDR3 is CASSQDHRVVYGYTF. CDR3 in DNA: TGCGCCAGCAGCCAAGATCACAGGGTCGTCTATGGCTACACCTTC. The chain joins TRBV4-3 to TRBJ1-2; a weak D match, TRBD1 (6 bases). The V gene's germline CDR1 is LGHNA and CDR2 YSLEER. The CDR3 has 15 amino acids. V was cut by 0 bases and J by 4 bases, with 12 bases left in between.

J is TRBJ1-2 and V is TRBV2; D is possibly TRBD1 (6 bases). CDR1 SNHLY and CDR2 FYNNEI come from the germline V gene. V gave up 6 bases and J gave up 1 base, with 12 bases separating them. This CDR3 is 14 amino acids long. CDR3: CASSPGESNYGYTF. The CDR3, as DNA: TGTGCCAGCAGCCCAGGGGAGAGTAACTATGGCTACACCTTC.

The V and J genes are TRBV7-3 and TRBJ2-3, with D possibly TRBD1 on 5 matching bases. The CDR3 length is 12 residues. CDR1 is SGHTA and CDR2 is FQGTGA in the germline V gene. Trimming removed 6 bases from V and 6 bases from J, with 10 bases in between. The CDR3 loop reads CASSLGADTQYF. CDR3 DNA sequence: TGTGCCAGCAGTTTAGGGGCGGATACGCAGTATTTT.